This record looks at one TCR beta chain sequence and its context. The data were obtained in a study of blood T cell repertoires in COVID-19. Looking at the study overall: The study drew acute and convalescent COVID-19 samples from the United States, Italy and Spain. Sources were T cells, B-cell-depleted T cells, or PBMCs; the material itself was cDNA or gDNA.

The ends lost 0 bases at V and 4 bases at J; junction bases unmatched: 4. The CDR3 totals 15 residues. Per the germline V gene, CDR1 is SGHRS and CDR2 is YFSETQ. Per the original data handling: Nucleated cell number was recorded as an estimate derived from reference gene primer amplification. Clones were sequenced by immunoSEQ multiplex PCR, and TCRdb holds only the in-frame ones, with some missing. V, J and clone size derive from that table, while D and trimming were established from the DNA sequence. This sample has approximately 80,000 clones, with just over 85% found just once. The sample comprised peripheral blood. V gene TRBV5-1 combines with J gene TRBJ2-3; 8 positions agree with TRBD2. The sequence was collected from a human donor in a cohort sampled during active COVID-19. The CDR3 region is CASSLAGGGADTQYF. CDR3 in DNA: TGCGCCAGCAGCTTGGCGGGAGGGGGTGCAGATACGCAGTATTTT.